This is a list of T cell receptor beta chains from one sample in a study of cytomegalovirus exposure and HLA in healthy donors. Produced via immunoSEQ multiplex PCR; TCRdb's table is partial and in-frame only. The sample holds some 120,000 clones, 82% seen once. Specimen: PBMCs. The receptors derive from a male donor in good health and CMV-seropositive. The CDR3 runs from the conserved cysteine through the conserved F or W. Fields, in order: clone size, J gene, D gene, V gene, CDR3 protein, CDR3 DNA. A D gene is named only where the DNA matches it firmly. The listing skips clone size in some rows; elsewhere it reads once, few, many or a size class.

. | TRBJ2-6 | . | TRBV7-2 | CASSSSWANVLTF | TGTGCCAGCAGCTCCTCTTGGGCCAACGTCCTGACTTTC
. | TRBJ1-2 | TRBD1 | TRBV29-1 | CSVATGGRYGYTF | TGCAGCGTAGCTACAGGGGGGCGATATGGCTACACCTTC
. | TRBJ1-1 | TRBD1 | TRBV29-1 | CSVESRGLGAFF | TGCAGCGTTGAATCTAGGGGGCTCGGAGCTTTCTTT
. | TRBJ2-6 | . | TRBV27 | CASSPDISGANVLTF | TGTGCCAGCAGTCCCGACATCTCTGGGGCCAACGTCCTGACTTTC
. | TRBJ2-7 | TRBD2 | TRBV13 | CASSFVLAGSSSYEQYF | TGTGCCAGCAGCTTCGTCCTAGCGGGTTCCAGCTCCTACGAGCAGTACTTC
. | TRBJ2-1 | . | TRBV5-8 | CASSSLISSSYNEQFF | TGTGCCAGCAGCTCCCTTATATCCAGCTCCTACAATGAGCAGTTCTTC
. | TRBJ2-7 | . | TRBV5-6 | CASSLTADNEQYF | TGTGCCAGCAGCTTGACGGCGGATAACGAGCAGTACTTC
. | TRBJ2-7 | TRBD1 | TRBV10-3 | CAISLGDRGRNEQYF | TGTGCCATCAGCCTGGGAGACAGGGGCCGAAACGAGCAGTACTTC
. | TRBJ1-5 | TRBD1 | TRBV28 | CASRSGTGPGNQPQHF | TGTGCCAGCAGGTCCGGGACAGGGCCGGGGAATCAGCCCCAGCATTTT
. | TRBJ2-7 | . | TRBV19 | CASSTWGAYEQYF | TGTGCCAGTAGTACCTGGGGAGCCTACGAGCAGTACTTC
few | TRBJ1-1 | . | TRBV11-2 | CASSSGTGLSTEAFF | TGTGCCAGCAGCTCGGGGACGGGACTATCGACTGAAGCTTTCTTT
. | TRBJ2-5 | . | TRBV11-1 | CASQASAHQETQYF | TGTGCCAGTCAAGCTAGCGCCCACCAAGAGACCCAGTACTTC
. | TRBJ2-3 | TRBD2 | TRBV7-9 | CASSSVTSGSDTQYF | TGTGCCAGCAGCTCCGTGACTAGCGGGAGTGATACGCAGTATTTT
. | TRBJ2-3 | TRBD2 | TRBV5-1 | CASSQGGGTDTQYF | TGCGCCAGCAGCCAGGGCGGGGGTACAGATACGCAGTATTTT
. | TRBJ2-1 | . | TRBV7-3 | CASSPQASNEQFF | TGTGCCAGCAGCCCACAGGCTAGCAATGAGCAGTTCTTC
. | TRBJ2-3 | TRBD1 | TRBV6-1 | CASSDRTGGISDTQYF | TGTGCCAGCAGTGACAGGACAGGGGGGATTTCGGATACGCAGTATTTT
. | TRBJ2-1 | TRBD2 | TRBV15 | CATSLGGRRNEQFF | TGTGCCACCTCCCTGGGCGGGAGGAGGAATGAGCAGTTCTTC
few | TRBJ2-7 | . | TRBV11-2 | CASSTEYEQYF | TGTGCCAGCAGTACAGAATACGAGCAGTACTTC
. | TRBJ1-1 | . | TRBV30 | CAWSVGQFNTEAFF | TGTGCCTGGAGTGTGGGACAATTTAACACTGAAGCTTTCTTT
. | TRBJ2-2 | TRBD1 | TRBV18 | CASSRQGSGKLFF | TGTGCCAGCTCCCGACAGGGGTCCGGGAAGCTGTTTTTT
few | TRBJ2-2 | . | TRBV7-9 | CASMSFGKGELFF | TGTGCCAGCATGTCGTTCGGGAAGGGGGAGCTGTTTTTT
. | TRBJ1-6 | . | TRBV5-6 | CASSLDVQGSPLHF | TGTGCCAGCAGCTTGGATGTACAGGGTTCACCCCTCCACTTT
. | TRBJ1-3 | TRBD1 | TRBV7-9 | CASSVSRGPGNTIYF | TGTGCCAGCAGTGTCTCCAGGGGGCCTGGAAACACCATATATTTT
few | TRBJ1-2 | TRBD1 | TRBV7-2 | CASSPHRGGYTF | TGTGCCAGCAGCCCCCACAGGGGAGGCTACACCTTC
. | TRBJ2-5 | TRBD2 | TRBV7-9 | CASTTGTSGRAETQYF | TGTGCCAGCACCACCGGCACTAGCGGGAGGGCAGAGACCCAGTACTTC
. | TRBJ1-1 | TRBD1 | TRBV19 | CASSPPRTGINTEAFF | TGTGCCAGTAGTCCTCCCCGGACAGGCATAAACACTGAAGCTTTCTTT
few | TRBJ2-2 | TRBD2 | TRBV7-6 | CASSLAEGLAGNAGELFF | TGTGCCAGCAGCTTAGCGGAAGGACTAGCGGGAAATGCCGGGGAGCTGTTTTTT
few | TRBJ1-1 | . | TRBV5-1 | CASSFSSGDTEAFF | TGCGCCAGCAGCTTTAGCTCAGGGGACACTGAAGCTTTCTTT
. | TRBJ2-4 | . | TRBV5-8 | CASEQGLAKNIQYF | TGTGCCAGCGAACAGGGCTTAGCCAAAAACATTCAGTACTTC
. | TRBJ2-2 | . | TRBV28 | CASMRTGELFF | TGTGCCAGCATGCGTACCGGGGAGCTGTTTTTT
. | TRBJ1-5 | . | TRBV7-2 | CASSLVRGGQPQHF | TGTGCCAGCAGCTTAGTGAGGGGAGGTCAGCCCCAGCATTTT
. | TRBJ1-3 | TRBD1 | TRBV7-8 | CASSSRGYGNTIYF | TGTGCCAGCAGTTCCAGGGGGTATGGAAACACCATATATTTT
. | TRBJ2-1 | TRBD1 | TRBV5-1 | CASNPRDRSFNEQFF | TGCGCCAGCAACCCCCGGGACAGGTCGTTTAATGAGCAGTTCTTC
. | TRBJ2-7 | . | TRBV21-1 | CASIPTTVEQYF | TGTGCCAGCATACCCACTACGGTCGAGCAGTACTTC
. | TRBJ2-7 | . | TRBV9 | CASSVGASPYEQYF | TGTGCCAGCAGCGTAGGAGCATCACCCTACGAGCAGTACTTC
. | TRBJ1-1 | . | TRBV28 | CASRRLPGEDVGTEAFF | TGTGCCAGCAGGCGACTCCCCGGGGAGGATGTAGGCACTGAAGCTTTCTTT
few | TRBJ2-2 | . | TRBV30 | CALGRGSGELFF | TGTGCCTTGGGCCGGGGTAGCGGGGAGCTGTTTTTT
. | TRBJ2-1 | . | TRBV14 | CASSQEGLSPDNEQFF | TGTGCCAGCAGCCAAGAAGGACTATCACCCGACAATGAGCAGTTCTTC
. | TRBJ1-6 | . | TRBV19 | CASSISGVNNSPLHF | TGTGCCAGTAGTATATCAGGGGTGAATAATTCACCCCTCCACTTT
. | TRBJ1-1 | TRBD1 | TRBV7-9 | CASTGQGIEAFF | TGTGCCAGCACGGGACAGGGTATTGAAGCTTTCTTT
. | TRBJ2-2 | . | TRBV28 | CASRLAMGQNTGELFF | TGTGCCAGCAGGCTGGCGATGGGACAGAACACCGGGGAGCTGTTTTTT
. | TRBJ2-1 | TRBD1 | TRBV13 | CASSTGGSRGEQFF | TGTGCCAGCAGCACAGGGGGTTCGAGGGGTGAGCAGTTCTTC